Included here is one TCR beta chain sequence, with context. The germline CDR1 and CDR2 sequences are SGHRS and YFSETQ. CDR3 length equals 15 residues. J was trimmed by 6 bases and V by 4 bases; bases with no gene match: 9. The source of the sample is a study of control samples from healthy donors and cancer patients. This table comes from immunoSEQ multiplex PCR, and its TCRdb copy is limited to in-frame clones, with some not included. The profile shows about 82,000 clones, around 87% of them singletons. The chain uses TRBV5-1 and TRBJ2-1; 8 positions match TRBD2. Sample: blood. This receptor was taken from a man aged 50-59 years in good health. The CDR3 DNA sequence: TGCGCCAGCAGCCGCAGCGGGAGTGGGGGCAATGAGCAGTTCTTC. Translated, it gives CASSRSGSGGNEQFF.